One and the same sample provided the 12 T cell receptor beta chains below, sequenced in a study of T cell repertoires in cytomegalovirus infection. Their recognized antigens are unknown. TCRdb independently ran MiXCR on the reads; one entry per CDR3 protein. The sample yields roughly 990,000 distinct CDR3 sequences, roughly 31% seen once. Specimen: cultured CD8+ T cells from PBMCs, collected from culture after CMV antigen stimulation. All receptors derive from a human donor in good health (CMV status not recorded). Some clones in this sample may be carry-over from other donors' samples.

This clonotype came up a few times. CDR3 sequence (DNA): TGTGCCACATCCGGGACCTACACCGGGGAGCTGTTTTTT. Translated: CATSGTYTGELFF. The chain recombines TRBV6-6 with TRBJ2-2; D is possibly TRBD1 or TRBD2 (5 bases each). CDR1 and CDR2 (germline): MNHNY, SVGAGI (reference sequence). This CDR3 comprises 13 residues. V lost 10 bases and J lost 3, with 12 bases in between.

The chain joins TRBV6-6 to TRBJ1-2; D is uncertain. Looked up from germline, CDR1 is MNHNY and CDR2 is SVGAGI (reference sequence). There are 17 residues in the CDR3. V was shortened by 2 bases and J by 5 bases, with 21 bases between the two germline ends. CDR3 in DNA: TGTGCCAGCAGTTACGGTAGCCTCTTAACCTCCTATTATGGCTACACCTTC. Translating gives CASSYGSLLTSYYGYTF.

V usage is TRBV9 and J usage is TRBJ2-1; D gene unclear. From germline, CDR1 is SGDLS and CDR2 YYNGEE. Deletions cut 0 bases from V and 10 bases from J, with 11 bases between. CDR3 length: 13 amino acids. CDR3 in DNA: TGTGCCAGCAGCGTAGAAGGCTGGCAGGAGCAGTTCTTC. Translating it yields CASSVEGWQEQFF.

Only a few counts were recorded for this clonotype. The CDR3 spells CASSFPYTDTQYF. As DNA, the CDR3 is TGTGCCAGCAGCTTTCCCTACACAGATACGCAGTATTTT. This chain joins TRBV7-2 and TRBJ2-3; no firm D call. This CDR3 is 13 amino acids long. CDR1 is SGHTA and CDR2 is FQGNSA in the germline V gene. Between the trimmed V and J ends, which lost 3 bases and 2 bases, there was a span of 6 bases. Variable domain in full (rest from reference TRBV7-2 and TRBJ2-3): GAGVSQSPSNKVTEKGKDVELRCDPISGHTALYWYRQSLGQGLEFLIYFQGNSAPDKSGLPSDRFSAERTGGSVSTLTIQRTQQEDSAVYLCASSFPYTDTQYFGPGTRLTVL.

This clonotype was observed a single time. The rearrangement joins TRBV2 to TRBJ2-1, with D maybe TRBD1 (5 bases). V was trimmed by 8 bases and J by 0 bases, leaving 14 bases between them. CDR1 SNHLY and CDR2 FYNNEI come from the germline V gene. The CDR3 is made up of 15 amino acids. CDR3 coding DNA: TGTGCCAGCCCTAAGGGGTCCCTCTCCTACAATGAGCAGTTCTTC. Translation gives CASPKGSLSYNEQFF.

The V and J genes are TRBV29-1 and TRBJ1-2; D call uncertain. V was trimmed by 3 bases and J by 7 bases, leaving 9 bases between them. The CDR3 is made up of 11 amino acids. Germline-derived CDR1 and CDR2 are SQVTM and ANQGSEA. CDR3 DNA sequence: TGCAGCGTTGAGGAAGGCTCTGGCTACACCTTC. Translation: CSVEEGSGYTF.

This clonotype has only a few counts. The CDR3 region is CASSQPGTTYSNQPQHF. The CDR3 DNA follows: TGTGCCAGCAGCCAACCCGGGACAACTTATAGCAATCAGCCCCAGCATTTT. The genes are TRBV5-5 and TRBJ1-5, with D possibly being TRBD1 (6 bases). This CDR3 contains 17 residues. Trimming took off 4 bases at V and 0 bases at J, with 17 bases between the two ends. Germline CDR1 is SGHKS and CDR2 is YYEKEE (reference sequence).

The chain has TRBV7-9 and TRBJ2-2; D might be TRBD1 or TRBD2, each matching 5 bases. The germline V and J ends were trimmed by 3 bases and 2 bases, with 13 bases remaining between them. This CDR3 region has 16 residues. CDR1 is SEHNR and CDR2 is FQNEAQ in the germline V gene (reference sequence). CDR3 region: CASSFIIRDNTGELFF. The CDR3 DNA is TGTGCCAGCAGCTTTATCATACGGGACAACACCGGGGAGCTGTTTTTT.

Points on this clonotype: With a much larger clone just one base away, this may be a read error. This chain uses TRBV12-5 with TRBJ2-1; 7 positions match TRBD1. The CDR3 totals 17 residues. The germline V gene has CDR1 LGHNT and CDR2 FRNRAP. V was pared by 4 bases and J by 4 bases, with 13 bases of the junction left unmatched. The CDR3 DNA is TGTGCTAGTGGTTCTGATCGGTACAGGGGTGGGTACAATGAGCAGTTCTTC. Translated: CASGSDRYRGGYNEQFF.

This clonotype was observed a handful of times. The CDR3 here is CASSYSSMGPTGDQPQHF. CDR3 coding DNA: TGTGCCAGCAGTTACTCGAGTATGGGCCCGACGGGGGATCAGCCCCAGCATTTT. The rearrangement links TRBV6-2 or TRBV6-3 to TRBJ1-5; weak D call: TRBD1 (5 bases). The CDR3 is 18 residues long. Germline V CDR1 and CDR2: MNHEY, SVGEGT. The V end was cut by 0 bases, the J end by 5 bases, with 20 bases between.

This clonotype was seen only a few times. V is TRBV7-9 and J is TRBJ2-2; 7 nucleotides align to TRBD1. Germline lookup yields CDR1 SEHNR and CDR2 FQNEAQ (reference sequence). Trimming at V came to 5 bases and at J to 4 bases, leaving 7 bases not matched to a gene. CDR3 size: 15 residues. Here the CDR3 reads CASSRQGPGTGELFF. The CDR3 DNA reads as TGTGCCAGCAGCAGACAGGGTCCAGGCACCGGGGAGCTGTTTTTT.

This clonotype was counted between two and nine times. This sequence joins TRBV12-3 or TRBV12-4 and TRBJ2-7; 8 bases fit TRBD1. The ends lost 1 base at V and 7 bases at J; junction bases unmatched: 9. There are 15 residues in the CDR3. This CDR3 reads CASSLVSTGGDEQYF. In nucleotides, the CDR3 is TGTGCCAGCAGTTTAGTCTCCACAGGGGGAGATGAGCAGTACTTC.